This T cell receptor (beta chain) originates from a study of shared clonotypes between healthy human individuals. About the research overall: The plates for each donor numbered three CD4 naive, three CD4 memory, two CD8 naive and one CD8 memory.

With respect to this clone: Other DNA variants within this sample encode the same CDR3.

Using immunoSEQ multiplex PCR, the repertoire was profiled, and TCRdb retains in-frame clones only, with some absent. The sample consists of about 960,000 clones, over 75% of them appearing once. The V gene's germline CDR1 is SGHRS and CDR2 YFSETQ. V shed 4 bases and J 0 bases; nucleotides not matched to a gene: 3. This CDR3 region has 16 residues. V and J are TRBV5-1 and TRBJ2-7; 14 nucleotides align to TRBD2. This sequence was found in a man between 18 and 35 years old in good health. Sequenced: memory CD4+ T cells sorted from blood. The subset denotes: CD45RA-negative fraction. The CDR3 DNA is TGCGCCAGCAGCCAAGGGACTAGCGGGGGCTCCTACGAGCAGTACTTC. Its protein product is CASSQGTSGGSYEQYF.